Listed below are T cell receptor beta chains from one sample, sequenced in a study of T cell responses to AZD1222 COVID-19 vaccine. Measured with immunoSEQ multiplex PCR; TCRdb has only the in-frame clones, and not every one. This table has 80,000 to 90,000 clones, around 92% appearing once. Sequenced material: peripheral blood, taken on day 0 of AZD1222 vaccination. Every receptor here comes from an adult in good health. The CDR3 runs from the conserved cysteine through the conserved F or W. D genes are given only for firm matches. Clone size is shown for a subset of rows, as once, few, many or a class of expanded clone.

TRBV27	.	.	TRBJ1-1	CASSSRQSRTHEAFF	TGTGCCAGCAGTTCTCGACAGAGCCGAACCCATGAAGCTTTCTTT
TRBV7-8	.	.	TRBJ2-7	CASSDPSGPSYEQYF	TGTGCCAGCAGCGACCCCAGCGGACCTTCCTACGAGCAGTACTTC
TRBV5-1	.	TRBD1	TRBJ2-7	CASSLRTGGSYEQYF	TGCGCCAGCAGCCTAAGGACAGGGGGCTCCTACGAGCAGTACTTC
TRBV7-9	.	.	TRBJ2-7	CASSLAIGSYEQYF	TGTGCCAGCAGCTTAGCTATCGGGTCCTACGAGCAGTACTTC
TRBV21-1	.	.	TRBJ1-1	CASNLGGQDTEAFF	TGTGCCAGCAACCTAGGGGGTCAGGACACTGAAGCTTTCTTT
TRBV28	.	TRBD1	TRBJ1-1	CASSSQGARAEAFF	TGTGCCAGCAGCTCACAGGGGGCGAGAGCTGAAGCTTTCTTT
TRBV7-2	.	.	TRBJ2-3	CASRTNWATADTQYF	TGTGCCAGCAGGACAAATTGGGCAACGGCAGATACGCAGTATTTT
TRBV28	.	.	TRBJ2-2	CASSQTSPGELFF	TGTGCCAGCAGTCAAACAAGTCCCGGGGAGCTGTTTTTT
TRBV29-1	.	.	TRBJ2-1	CSVERQGPYNEQFF	TGCAGCGTTGAGCGGCAGGGACCCTACAATGAGCAGTTCTTC
TRBV27	few	.	TRBJ2-7	CASTPRSGAYEQYF	TGTGCCAGCACACCGCGGAGTGGGGCCTACGAGCAGTACTTC
TRBV25-1	.	.	TRBJ1-2	CASSAGRGTGQIFYGYTF	TGTGCCAGCAGCGCGGGAAGGGGAACCGGACAGATTTTCTATGGCTACACCTTC
TRBV4-2	.	.	TRBJ2-2	CASSQGTKTGELFF	TGTGCCAGCAGCCAAGGGACAAAAACCGGGGAGCTGTTTTTT
TRBV24-1	once	.	TRBJ1-2	CATSGALLGYTF	TGTGCCACCAGTGGTGCCCTGTTGGGCTACACCTTC
TRBV28	once	.	TRBJ1-2	CASSLGAYGYTF	TGTGCCAGCAGCCTGGGGGCCTATGGCTACACCTTC
TRBV19	.	.	TRBJ2-7	CASSRRPLSYEQYF	TGTGCCAGTAGTAGACGGCCGCTCTCCTACGAGCAGTACTTC
TRBV30	.	TRBD1	TRBJ1-5	CAWSLGQGTGQPQHF	TGTGCCTGGAGTCTGGGACAGGGGACGGGACAGCCCCAGCATTTT
TRBV20-1	.	.	TRBJ1-5	CSAGRGQPQHF	TGCAGTGCCGGTCGGGGTCAGCCCCAGCATTTT
TRBV4-1	.	.	TRBJ2-1	CASSQGLSSYNEQFF	TGCGCCAGCAGCCAAGGATTGAGCTCCTACAATGAGCAGTTCTTC
TRBV7-2	once	.	TRBJ2-7	CASSLAGHIEQYF	TGTGCCAGCAGCTTAGCGGGACACATCGAGCAGTACTTC
TRBV2	.	.	TRBJ1-5	CASSVRGAYQPQHF	TGTGCCAGCAGTGTAAGGGGGGCGTATCAGCCCCAGCATTTT
TRBV30	.	TRBD1	TRBJ1-1	CAASGQGAEAFF	TGTGCCGCCAGCGGACAGGGGGCCGAAGCTTTCTTT
TRBV5-4	.	.	TRBJ1-4	CASSLDGGGNEKLFF	TGTGCCAGCAGCTTGGATGGGGGCGGTAATGAAAAACTGTTTTTT
TRBV29-1	.	.	TRBJ1-3	CSVASTTWNTIYF	TGCAGCGTTGCAAGCACGACGTGGAACACCATATATTTT
TRBV5-1	.	TRBD2	TRBJ2-3	CASSLALAGVTDTQYF	TGCGCCAGCAGCTTGGCGCTAGCGGGGGTCACAGATACGCAGTATTTT